This TCR beta chain was retrieved from a study of T-cell memory formation after mild COVID-19. The CDR3 sequence is 15 residues long. Germline V CDR1 and CDR2: SEHNR, FQNEAQ (reference sequence). The V end lost 5 bases, the J end lost 2 bases, and 13 bases lay between the germline ends. 5'RACE primed at constant segments yielded TCR alpha and TCR beta cDNA libraries bearing sample barcodes and UMIs. A single record per CDR3 protein comes from TCRdb applying MiXCR to the 5' RACE reads. This table has 350,000 to 500,000 distinct CDR3 sequences, roughly 17% appearing once. About this clonotype itself: The antigen remains undetermined.

Study-level points and caveats: Unconfirmed was the SARS-CoV-2 specificity of second-wave clones that peaked on day 37. Among clones contracting day 15 to 85, CD4/CD8 was balanced, whereas later expanders leaned CD4+. Memory cells collected pre-infection included some clones that later responded, suggesting cross-reactive memory joined.

The V call is TRBV7-9, the J call TRBJ2-4; no clear D gene. Sequenced: PBMCs or a T cell subset sorted from them (not recorded which). The TCR originated in a man between 18 and 29 years old who had mild COVID-19 (a few samples of this study predate the infection). Cell type and time point are not known. The CDR3 spells CASSRPGPSKNIQYF. CDR3 DNA sequence: TGTGCCAGCAGCCGGCCCGGCCCGTCCAAAAACATTCAGTACTTC.